One sample yielded the 31 T cell receptor beta chains listed below, sequenced in a study of T cell responses to AZD1222 COVID-19 vaccine. Sequencing used immunoSEQ multiplex PCR; TCRdb keeps in-frame clones, though not all of them. The sample has approximately 140,000 clones, 80% to 95% seen once. Sequencing used peripheral blood, obtained 28 days after the second AZD1222 dose. The receptors stem from an adult who received the AZD1222 COVID-19 vaccine.

V gene TRBV15 combines with J gene TRBJ2-7, with 7 bases lining up with TRBD2. The V segment lost 5 bases and the J segment 1 base; nucleotides outside the gene matches: 11. This CDR3 is 16 amino acids long. Germline values: CDR1 LNHNV, CDR2 YYDKDF (reference sequence). CDR3 residues: CATSSKAGLVSYEQYF. The CDR3 coding sequence is TGTGCCACCAGCTCAAAAGCGGGACTGGTTTCCTACGAGCAGTACTTC.

CDR3 nucleotide sequence: TGTGCCAGCACGGACCGCCTTGGCGGGAGATCAGATACGCAGTATTTT. Amino acid sequence: CASTDRLGGRSDTQYF. The genes are TRBV28 and TRBJ2-3; 7 bases align to TRBD2. The germline gives CDR1 MDHEN, CDR2 SYDVKM. The J segment lost 4 bases and the V segment lost 7 bases, leaving 14 bases of the junction unmatched. The CDR3 contains 16 residues.

CDR3 DNA: TGTGCCAGCAGAACGACAGGAACCTATGGCTACACCTTC. It is translated as CASRTTGTYGYTF. The chain employs TRBV27 and TRBJ1-2; D perhaps matches TRBD1 (6 bases). Trimming pared 6 bases from V and 4 bases from J, leaving 12 bases between. Germline V gives CDR1 MNHEY, CDR2 SMNVEV (reference sequence). This CDR3 has 13 residues.

Comment on this clone: The sample contains more than one DNA sequence encoding this CDR3. The chain recombines TRBV7-9 with TRBJ1-1; no clear D. V gave up 2 bases and J gave up 8 bases, with 9 bases separating them. The CDR3 runs to 12 residues. Germline CDR1 reads SEHNR; CDR2 reads FQNEAQ (reference sequence). Here the CDR3 reads CASSLTGTEAFF. The CDR3 nucleotides read TGTGCCAGCAGCTTAACGGGAACCGAAGCTTTCTTT.

This chain uses TRBV27 with TRBJ2-3; 9 bases fit TRBD2. The length of the CDR3 is 14 residues. V shed 2 bases and J 5 bases; nucleotides not matched to a gene: 2. In germline, CDR1 is MNHEY, CDR2 SMNVEV (reference sequence). The CDR3, as DNA: TGTGCCAGCAGTTTAAGCGGGAGGCTAGATACGCAGTATTTT. It encodes CASSLSGRLDTQYF.

V is TRBV7-8 and J is TRBJ1-2, with D maybe TRBD1 (5 bases). CDR3 length: 15 residues. The germline V gene encodes CDR1 SGHVS and CDR2 FQNEAQ. V shed 5 bases and J shed 0 bases, with 13 bases lying between them. This chain's CDR3 is CASSRADTSNYGYTF. As DNA, the CDR3 is TGTGCCAGCAGCCGGGCGGACACCTCTAACTATGGCTACACCTTC. The entire variable domain, with the rest obtained from reference TRBV7-8 and TRBJ1-2, is as follows: GAGVSQSPRYKVAKRGQDVALRCDPISGHVSLFWYQQALGQGPEFLTYFQNEAQLDKSGLPSDRFFAERPEGSVSTLKIQRTQQEDSAVYLCASSRADTSNYGYTFGSGTRLTVV.

This sequence joins TRBV6-2 or TRBV6-3 and TRBJ2-5; D might be TRBD2 (6 bases). Trimming removed 4 bases at V and 8 bases at J, with 35 bases between. Germline CDR1 is MNHEY and CDR2 is SVGEGT. The CDR3 is 20 amino acids. The CDR3 region has the DNA TGTGCCAGCAGTTTCTCTAGCGTAGATTCCCCAAGAGCCTTGGCAGGAACCCAGTACTTC. Its protein product is CASSFSSVDSPRALAGTQYF.

V gene TRBV6-6 combines with J gene TRBJ1-2, with D possibly TRBD1 on 6 matching bases. The germline gives CDR1 MNHNY, CDR2 SVGAGI (reference sequence). The CDR3 loop spans 14 amino acids. V was shortened by 2 bases and J by 2 bases, with 9 bases between the two germline ends. CDR3 in DNA: TGTGCCAGCAGTTACGAAACAGGGAACTATGGCTACACCTTC. Its protein is CASSYETGNYGYTF.

The CDR3 sequence: CASSPGGQGTDTQYF. In DNA, the CDR3 is TGTGCCAGCAGCCCGGGCGGACAGGGCACAGATACGCAGTATTTT. The chain links TRBV13 to TRBJ2-3, with 7 bases matching TRBD1. Looked up from germline, CDR1 is PRHDT and CDR2 is FYEKMQ (reference sequence). Unmatched junction bases numbered 6, after V lost 5 bases and J lost 1 base. The CDR3 runs to 15 residues.

This sequence joins TRBV5-1 and TRBJ2-2; D remains ambiguous. This CDR3 region has 15 residues. CDR1 is SGHRS and CDR2 is YFSETQ in the germline V gene. Trimming removed 5 bases at V and 4 bases at J, with 15 bases between. Written as DNA, the CDR3 is TGCGCCAGCAGTCCCGGTGTAGCCCTCACCGGGGAGCTGTTTTTT. Its protein product is CASSPGVALTGELFF.

The chain has TRBV7-9 and TRBJ1-1; 10 nucleotides line up with TRBD1. Trimming removed 2 bases from V and 3 bases from J; junction bases left unmatched: 9. The CDR3 is made up of 17 amino acids. Looked up from germline, CDR1 is SEHNR and CDR2 is FQNEAQ (reference sequence). The CDR3 loop is CASSLLGTGERDTEAFF. The CDR3 region has the DNA TGTGCCAGCAGCTTACTTGGGACAGGGGAAAGAGACACTGAAGCTTTCTTT.

The chain recombines TRBV7-9 with TRBJ2-1; the D is unclear. The germline V and J ends were trimmed by 2 bases and 0 bases, with 5 bases remaining between them. The germline gives CDR1 SEHNR, CDR2 FQNEAQ (reference sequence). This CDR3 region has 14 residues. CDR3: CASSLSSSYNEQFF. The CDR3 bases are TGTGCCAGCAGCTTAAGTAGCTCCTACAATGAGCAGTTCTTC. Filled out from reference TRBV7-9 and TRBJ2-1, the complete variable domain reads DTGVSQNPRHKITKRGQNVTFRCDPISEHNRLYWYRQTLGQGPEFLTYFQNEAQLEKSRLLSDRFSAERPKGSFSTLEIQRTEQGDSAMYLCASSLSSSYNEQFFGPGTRLTVL.

The chain is built from TRBV4-1 and TRBJ2-3; 9 bases align to TRBD1. Germline V CDR1 and CDR2: MGHRA, YSYEKL. This CDR3 is built from 14 residues. J was trimmed by 4 bases and V by 6 bases; bases with no gene match: 5. The CDR3 region has the DNA TGCGCCAGCAGAACTACAGGGGGCGCAGATACGCAGTATTTT. Amino acids: CASRTTGGADTQYF.

The chain joins TRBV5-1 to TRBJ1-3; tentative D call: TRBD1 (5 bases). V lost 2 bases and J lost 2, with 8 bases in between. Germline CDR1 is SGHRS and CDR2 is YFSETQ. The CDR3 extends over 14 amino acids. The CDR3 bases are TGCGCCAGCAGCTTAGGGACGGCTGGAAACACCATATATTTT. Its translation is CASSLGTAGNTIYF.

The rearrangement uses TRBV20-1 and TRBJ1-1; D is uncertain. Germline-derived CDR1 and CDR2 are DFQATT and SNEGSKA (reference sequence). CDR3 length equals 11 residues. Trimming stripped 6 bases from V and 6 bases from J, with 11 bases between. CDR3 loop: CSARMWAEAFF. The DNA of the CDR3 is TGCAGTGCCAGGATGTGGGCTGAAGCTTTCTTT.

The gene calls are TRBV7-9 and TRBJ2-7, with 10 bases aligning to TRBD1. The CDR3 has 15 amino acids. Losses at the gene ends were 2 bases for V and 4 bases for J; bases not matched to a gene: 5. CDR1 and CDR2 from the germline V gene are SEHNR and FQNEAQ (reference sequence). For the CDR3, the DNA is TGTGCCAGCAGCTTAATTCGGGACAGGGGATACGAGCAGTACTTC. Its protein product is CASSLIRDRGYEQYF.

The chain is built from TRBV29-1 and TRBJ1-1, with D perhaps matching TRBD1 (5 bases). Per the germline V gene, CDR1 is SQVTM and CDR2 is ANQGSEA. V lost 3 bases and J 6 bases, leaving 17 bases between the germline ends. This CDR3 contains 14 residues. The CDR3 loop is CSVEGVQGKPEAFF. The CDR3 DNA reads as TGCAGCGTTGAGGGGGTGCAGGGAAAGCCTGAAGCTTTCTTT.

CDR3 region: CASRGQHWSGELFF. The CDR3, as DNA: TGTGCCAGCCGCGGTCAACACTGGTCCGGGGAGCTGTTTTTT. J is TRBJ2-2 and V is TRBV6-5, with D unclear. V lost 8 bases and J lost 6, with 16 bases in between. Germline values: CDR1 MNHEY, CDR2 SVGAGI. The CDR3 length is 14 residues.

V usage is TRBV12-2 and J usage is TRBJ2-3; no check of the table's D call, TRBD2, against the DNA was made. TRBV12-2 is tagged as a pseudogene. CDR3 size: 15 residues. The CDR3 reads CASRLGGGSTDTQYF. DNA of the CDR3: TGTGCAAGTCGCTTAGGAGGCGGTAGCACAGATACGCAGTATTTT.

The rearrangement uses TRBV15 and TRBJ2-2; 8 bases are shared with TRBD2. Trimming took 7 bases from V and 2 from J; bases not matched to a gene: 3. Germline assignment: CDR1 LNHNV and CDR2 YYDKDF (reference sequence). The CDR3 runs to 14 residues. The CDR3 nucleotides read TGTGCCACCATGGGACTAGTCAACACCGGGGAGCTGTTTTTT. It encodes CATMGLVNTGELFF.

This sequence joins TRBV5-1 and TRBJ2-3; D unresolved. This CDR3 spans 14 amino acids. Germline lookup yields CDR1 SGHRS and CDR2 YFSETQ. Trimming removed 0 bases at V and 6 bases at J, with 11 bases between. The CDR3 DNA follows: TGCGCCAGCAGCTTGGATGGCCAGACGGATACGCAGTATTTT. Amino acid sequence: CASSLDGQTDTQYF.

This CDR3 reads CASSYGPRNTIYF. CDR3 DNA sequence: TGTGCCAGCAGCTATGGACCGAGGAACACCATATATTTT. The chain links TRBV6-5 to TRBJ1-3; no clear D. Trimming took 6 bases from V and 7 from J, leaving 13 bases between them. CDR1 is MNHEY, CDR2 SVGAGI, per germline. There are 13 residues in the CDR3.

This clone was detected a few times. The chain combines TRBV10-2 with TRBJ2-3; D uncertain. V dropped 8 bases and J dropped 4 bases, with 16 bases sitting between them. Germline assignment: CDR1 WSHSY and CDR2 SAAADI. The CDR3 sequence is 14 residues long. CDR3 region: CASGRNAEADTQYF. The CDR3 DNA follows: TGCGCCAGCGGGCGCAATGCCGAGGCAGATACGCAGTATTTT.

The chain joins TRBV11-2 to TRBJ2-7; 9 bases are a match to TRBD1. J lost 6 bases, V lost 5 bases, and 2 bases had no gene match. Germline V lookup: CDR1 SGHAT, CDR2 FQNNGV. The CDR3 is 12 amino acids. The CDR3 reads CASSLTGGEQYF. CDR3 DNA: TGTGCCAGCAGCCTGACAGGGGGCGAGCAGTACTTC.

The CDR3 region is CASNRPSGSTGELFF. The CDR3 nucleotides are TGTGCCAGCAATCGTCCTAGCGGGAGCACCGGGGAGCTGTTTTTT. The chain joins TRBV2 to TRBJ2-2; 10 bases fit TRBD2. Germline V gene data show CDR1 as SNHLY and CDR2 as FYNNEI. V was pared by 7 bases and J by 4 bases, with 6 bases of the junction left unmatched. The CDR3 sequence is 15 residues long.

CDR3 sequence reads: CASSQGQMNTGELFF. CDR3 bases: TGTGCCAGCAGCCAGGGACAAATGAACACCGGGGAGCTGTTTTTT. J is TRBJ2-2 and V is TRBV7-9; possible D gene TRBD1, 6 bases. Germline V CDR1 and CDR2: SEHNR, FQNEAQ (reference sequence). The CDR3 has 15 amino acids. V dropped 5 bases and J dropped 1 base, with 11 bases sitting between them.

CDR3 amino acids: CASSLEVPSGANVLTF. The CDR3 DNA sequence: TGCGCCAGCAGCTTAGAAGTTCCCTCCGGGGCCAACGTCCTGACTTTC. The rearrangement uses TRBV5-1 and TRBJ2-6, with no clear D. V was cut by 2 bases and J by 4 bases, with 13 bases left in between. Germline lookup yields CDR1 SGHRS and CDR2 YFSETQ. CDR3 length equals 16 residues.

The rearrangement uses TRBV2 and TRBJ2-1; D is unresolved. Germline V CDR1 and CDR2: SNHLY, FYNNEI. This CDR3 contains 12 residues. Trimming cost V 5 bases and J 10 bases, with 12 bases left between them. The CDR3 DNA is TGTGCCAGCAGTCCTCCTGGCGGCGAGCAGTTCTTC. Protein product: CASSPPGGEQFF.

This chain's CDR3 is CASSYSAVDSGNTIYF. DNA of the CDR3: TGTGCCAGCAGTTACTCAGCGGTAGACTCTGGAAACACCATATATTTT. The V call is TRBV6-5, the J call TRBJ1-3; D not certain. CDR1 is MNHEY, CDR2 SVGAGI, per germline. Trimming left V 0 bases short and J 0 bases short, with 9 bases between. The CDR3 is 16 amino acids.

The CDR3 loop is CASSELAIRKNEQFF. The CDR3 DNA reads TGTGCCAGCAGTGAACTAGCGATCAGGAAGAATGAGCAGTTCTTC. The V gene is TRBV6-1, the J gene TRBJ2-1; weak D call: TRBD2 (6 bases). This CDR3 comprises 15 residues. The germline V and J ends were trimmed by 2 bases and 7 bases, with 15 bases remaining between them. Germline values: CDR1 MNHNS, CDR2 SASEGT.

This clone has just a few counts. This chain links TRBV7-9 with TRBJ2-7; unclear D gene. V lost 1 base, J lost 2 bases, and 12 bases lay in between. CDR3 size: 15 residues. Looked up from germline, CDR1 is SEHNR and CDR2 is FQNEAQ (reference sequence). In nucleotides, the CDR3 is TGTGCCAGCAGCTTAGGTCCCAGTCTCGCCTACGAGCAGTACTTC. Encoded protein: CASSLGPSLAYEQYF.